The TCR beta chain described here comes from a study of radiotherapy plus CTLA-4 blockade in lung cancer. Study-wide results and caveats: Interferon-beta and early blood T cell clone dynamics reportedly predicted response best. TCR clones of tumor origin grew in blood after radiotherapy plus ipilimumab.

The study gave focal radiation plus ipilimumab CTLA-4 blockade to patients with chemo-refractory metastatic non-small-cell lung cancer. Produced via immunoSEQ multiplex PCR; TCRdb's table is partial and in-frame only. The sample carries tens of thousands of clones, roughly four fifths recorded once. Worth noting for this clone: What it binds is not known.

The CDR3 runs to 14 residues. Trimming left V 4 bases short and J 4 bases short, with 12 bases between. Germline CDR1 SGHRS, CDR2 YFSETQ. The material was peripheral blood, obtained from a patient treated with radiotherapy plus ipilimumab. The clonotype originates from a human donor with non-small cell lung cancer that progressed on radiotherapy plus ipilimumab. V and J are TRBV5-1 and TRBJ1-3, with a tentative D call TRBD1 (5 bases). The CDR3 is CASSQQERGNTIYF. The CDR3 DNA follows: TGCGCCAGCAGCCAACAGGAGAGAGGAAACACCATATATTTT.